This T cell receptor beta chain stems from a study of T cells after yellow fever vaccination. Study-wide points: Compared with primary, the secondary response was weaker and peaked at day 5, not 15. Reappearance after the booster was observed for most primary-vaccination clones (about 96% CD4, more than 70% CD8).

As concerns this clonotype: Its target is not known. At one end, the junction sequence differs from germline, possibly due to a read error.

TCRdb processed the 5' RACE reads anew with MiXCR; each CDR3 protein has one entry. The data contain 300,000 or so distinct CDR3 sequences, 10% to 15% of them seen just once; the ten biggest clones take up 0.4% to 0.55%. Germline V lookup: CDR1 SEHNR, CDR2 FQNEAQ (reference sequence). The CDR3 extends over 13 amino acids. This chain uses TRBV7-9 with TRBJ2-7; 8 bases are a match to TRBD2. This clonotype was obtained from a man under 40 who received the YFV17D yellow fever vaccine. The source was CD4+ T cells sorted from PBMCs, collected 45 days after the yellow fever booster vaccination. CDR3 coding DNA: TGTGCCAGAAGCTCCGGGACTAGTGGCGAGCAGTACTTC. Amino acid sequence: CARSSGTSGEQYF.